The 5 T cell receptor beta chains below come from one sample, sequenced in a study of shared clonotypes between healthy human individuals. The assay was immunoSEQ multiplex PCR, and TCRdb's table has in-frame clones only and misses some. The sample has 2 million or so clones, 85% to 95% seen once; the top ten hold around 0.13%. Sequenced: naive CD4+ T cells sorted from blood. Specified subset: CD45RA+ positively selected. All receptors derive from a man in his late teens or twenties in good health.

The chain uses TRBV28 and TRBJ2-3, with 8 bases lining up with TRBD2. Germline CDR1 and CDR2: MDHEN and SYDVKM. V trimming: 8 bases; J trimming: 4 bases; junction bases outside the gene matches: 11. The CDR3 is 15 amino acids. The DNA of the CDR3 is TGTGCCAGCTCCGGGGCCCCCGGGGGGGCAGATACGCAGTATTTT. Translated, it gives CASSGAPGGADTQYF.

V gene TRBV28 combines with J gene TRBJ1-1; weak D call: TRBD1 (6 bases). CDR1 is MDHEN, CDR2 SYDVKM, per germline. CDR3 length: 12 amino acids. The CDR3 DNA reads as TGTGCGGCTCAGGGGATTGACACTGAAGCTTTCTTT. Translating gives CAAQGIDTEAFF. The full variable domain, its missing parts supplied by reference TRBV28 and TRBJ1-1, is DVKVTQSSRYLVKRTGEKVFLECVQDMDHENMFWYRQDPGLGLRLIYFSYDVKMKEKGDIPEGYSVSREKKERFSLILESASTNQTSMYLCAAQGIDTEAFFGQGTRLTVV.

The chain is built from TRBV9 and TRBJ2-2, with TRBD2 matching 8 bases. The CDR3 is made up of 15 amino acids. Trimming removed 4 bases from V and 0 bases from J; junction bases left unmatched: 2. Germline lookup yields CDR1 SGDLS and CDR2 YYNGEE. The CDR3 sequence is CASSFSGTNTGELFF. In nucleotides, the CDR3 is TGTGCCAGCAGCTTTAGCGGGACGAACACCGGGGAGCTGTTTTTT.

In regard to this clone: Other DNA sequences in this sample translate to the same CDR3. The genes are TRBV5-1 and TRBJ2-7; TRBD2 aligns across 9 bases. The junction had 5 bases not matched to a gene; V was cut back by 0 bases and J by 4 bases. Germline CDR1 is SGHRS and CDR2 is YFSETQ. The CDR3 spans 15 residues. CDR3 DNA sequence: TGCGCCAGCAGCTTGGTTAGCGGGAGTAGTTACGAGCAGTACTTC. Protein: CASSLVSGSSYEQYF.

This clone has just one count. The V gene is TRBV11-2, the J gene TRBJ1-1, with D perhaps TRBD1 (5 bases). The V gene lost 4 bases and the J gene lost 0 bases, with 18 bases spanning the gap. The CDR3 length is 17 residues. CDR1 SGHAT and CDR2 FQNNGV come from the germline V gene. The CDR3 loop reads CASSSRGMGRVNTEAFF. Here the CDR3 DNA reads TGTGCCAGCAGCTCTAGAGGGATGGGCAGGGTGAACACTGAAGCTTTCTTT.